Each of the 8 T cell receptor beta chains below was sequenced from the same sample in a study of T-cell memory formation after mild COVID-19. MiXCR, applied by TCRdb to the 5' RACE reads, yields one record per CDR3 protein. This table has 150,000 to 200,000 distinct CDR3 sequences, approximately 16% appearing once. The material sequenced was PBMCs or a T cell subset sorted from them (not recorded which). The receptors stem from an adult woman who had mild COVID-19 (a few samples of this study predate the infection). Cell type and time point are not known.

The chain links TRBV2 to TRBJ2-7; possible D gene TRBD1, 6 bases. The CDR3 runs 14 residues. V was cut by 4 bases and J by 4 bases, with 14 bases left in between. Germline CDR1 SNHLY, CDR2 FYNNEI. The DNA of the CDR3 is TGTGCCAGCAGTGTTGGGGCAGGGGCTTACGAGCAGTACTTC. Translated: CASSVGAGAYEQYF.

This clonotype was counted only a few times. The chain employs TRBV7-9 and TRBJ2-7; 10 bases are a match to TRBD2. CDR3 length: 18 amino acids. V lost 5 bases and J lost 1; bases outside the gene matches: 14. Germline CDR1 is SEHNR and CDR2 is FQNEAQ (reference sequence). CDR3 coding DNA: TGTGCCAGCAGCCCATGGGACAGAGGAGCGGGAGGGTCCTACGAGCAGTACTTC. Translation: CASSPWDRGAGGSYEQYF. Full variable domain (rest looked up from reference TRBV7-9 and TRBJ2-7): DTGVSQNPRHKITKRGQNVTFRCDPISEHNRLYWYRQTLGQGPEFLTYFQNEAQLEKSRLLSDRFSAERPKGSFSTLEIQRTEQGDSAMYLCASSPWDRGAGGSYEQYFGPGTRLTVT.

In DNA form, the CDR3 reads TGCAGTGCTAGAGATGCAGACTCGCCCCTCCACTTT. Encoded protein: CSARDADSPLHF. The gene calls are TRBV20-1 and TRBJ1-6; D is uncertain. This CDR3 comprises 12 residues. Germline CDR1 and CDR2: DFQATT and SNEGSKA (reference sequence). V lost 0 bases, J lost 13 bases, and 10 bases lay in between.

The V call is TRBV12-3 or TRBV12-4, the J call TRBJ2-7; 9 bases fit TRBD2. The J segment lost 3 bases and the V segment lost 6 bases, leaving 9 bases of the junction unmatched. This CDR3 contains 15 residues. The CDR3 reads CASSHLAGSRYEQYF. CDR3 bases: TGTGCCAGCAGCCACCTAGCGGGATCCCGCTACGAGCAGTACTTC.

CDR3 nucleotides: TGCGCCAGCAGTCAAAACGGGGCCTCTAAGCAGTACTTC. This encodes CASSQNGASKQYF. This chain uses TRBV5-1 with TRBJ2-7, with D perhaps TRBD1 or TRBD2 (5 bases each). The CDR3 length is 13 residues. Per germline, CDR1 SGHRS and CDR2 YFSETQ. Trimming took 5 bases from V and 8 from J, leaving 17 bases between them.

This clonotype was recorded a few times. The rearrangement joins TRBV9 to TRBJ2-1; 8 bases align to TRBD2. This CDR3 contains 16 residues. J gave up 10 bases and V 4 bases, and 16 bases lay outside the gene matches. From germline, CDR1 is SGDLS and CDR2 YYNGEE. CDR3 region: CASSPQEPGLVGEQFF. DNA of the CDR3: TGTGCCAGCAGCCCCCAAGAGCCGGGACTAGTCGGGGAGCAGTTCTTC.

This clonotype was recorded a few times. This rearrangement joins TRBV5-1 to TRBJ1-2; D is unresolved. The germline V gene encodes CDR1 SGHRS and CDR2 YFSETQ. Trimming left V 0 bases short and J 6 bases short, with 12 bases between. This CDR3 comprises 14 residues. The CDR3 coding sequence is TGCGCCAGCAGCTTGGAGATAGCTTTAAATGGCTACACCTTC. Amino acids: CASSLEIALNGYTF.

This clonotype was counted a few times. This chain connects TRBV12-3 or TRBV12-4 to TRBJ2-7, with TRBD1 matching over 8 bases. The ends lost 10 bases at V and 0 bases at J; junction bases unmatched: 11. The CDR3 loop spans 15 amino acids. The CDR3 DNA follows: TGTGCCATCTCGGTCCGGGACAGGTTCTCCTACGAGCAGTACTTC. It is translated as CAISVRDRFSYEQYF.